The entry below gives a single T cell receptor (beta chain) sequence along with its context. These data originate in a study of response to subunit inactivated influenza vaccine. TCRdb re-called the RT-PCR reads through MiXCR, storing one row per CDR3 protein. The table shows about 800,000 distinct CDR3 sequences, with 21% occurring only once. The germline V gene encodes CDR1 MNHNS and CDR2 SASEGT. This CDR3 spans 15 amino acids. V was pared by 5 bases and J by 1 base, with 14 bases between. The source was PBMCs from blood, collected more than 4 days after vaccination. The sequence was obtained from a man aged 50-59 years who received an inactivated influenza vaccine. This rearrangement joins TRBV6-1 to TRBJ1-1, with TRBD1 as a possible D gene (5 bases). The DNA for the CDR3 is TGTGCCAGCAGTCCTCTTCAACAGGCGAACACTGAAGCTTTCTTT. It codes for CASSPLQQANTEAFF.